The 9 T cell receptor beta chains given below trace back to one sample, sequenced in a study of T cell repertoires in cytomegalovirus infection. TCRdb called the reads again in MiXCR, with one record for every CDR3 protein. The top ten hold 6.5% to 10% of the sample, which has hundreds of thousands of distinct CDR3 sequences, approximately 24% seen once. Sequencing was performed on CD8+ T cells from PBMCs. The receptors originated from a human donor in good health (CMV status not recorded). Some clones in this sample may be carry-over from other donors' samples.

This clonotype came up a few times. The chain is built from TRBV27 and TRBJ2-1, with 8 bases fitting TRBD1. The germline V gene encodes CDR1 MNHEY and CDR2 SMNVEV (reference sequence). This CDR3 is built from 15 residues. V shed 3 bases, J shed 9 bases, and the junction held 10 bases outside the gene matches. CDR3 loop: CASSFMDREIGEQFF. As DNA, the CDR3 is TGTGCCAGCAGTTTCATGGACAGGGAGATCGGTGAGCAGTTCTTC.

J is TRBJ1-1 and V is TRBV29-1, with D perhaps matching TRBD1 (6 bases). This CDR3 contains 12 residues. In germline, CDR1 is SQVTM, CDR2 ANQGSEA. Trimming cost V 6 bases and J 5 bases, with 13 bases left between them. This chain's CDR3 is CSVNRVGTEAFF. The CDR3 DNA follows: TGCAGCGTAAACAGGGTCGGGACTGAAGCTTTCTTT.

This clonotype showed up many times. J is TRBJ2-1 and V is TRBV6-5; a possible D gene is TRBD1 (6 bases). Germline CDR1 reads MNHEY; CDR2 reads SVGAGI. The CDR3 sequence is 16 residues long. V was cut by 0 bases and J by 0 bases, with 9 bases left in between. CDR3 amino acids: CASSYSRGSSYNEQFF. Here the CDR3 DNA reads TGTGCCAGCAGTTACTCGAGGGGGAGCTCCTACAATGAGCAGTTCTTC.

This clonotype has a count of ten or more. CDR3 in amino acids: CAISDGSNQPQHF. The CDR3 nucleotides are TGTGCCATCAGTGATGGATCTAATCAGCCCCAGCATTTT. J is TRBJ1-5 and V is TRBV10-3, with D uncertain. Trimming pared 3 bases from V and 4 bases from J, leaving 7 bases between. Looked up from germline, CDR1 is ENHRY and CDR2 is SYGVKD. The CDR3 totals 13 residues.

This clonotype appeared a single time. The rearrangement links TRBV28 to TRBJ2-7; no reliable D call. The germline V gene has CDR1 MDHEN and CDR2 SYDVKM. The CDR3 is 13 amino acids. The germline V and J ends were trimmed by 5 bases and 3 bases, with 11 bases remaining between them. The CDR3 sequence: CASSQGWDYEQYF. The CDR3, as DNA: TGTGCCAGCAGTCAAGGCTGGGACTACGAGCAGTACTTC.

Only one count was recorded for this clonotype. Being one base from a much bigger clone, this may be a read error. The chain links TRBV7-9 to TRBJ1-2, with TRBD1 as a possible D gene (5 bases). The length of the CDR3 is 15 residues. Germline V gene lookup returns CDR1 SEHNR and CDR2 FQNEAQ (reference sequence). The CDR3 DNA sequence: TGTGCCAGGAGCTCCGGGACCGCCGCTAACTATGGCTACACCTTC. The encoded protein is CARSSGTAANYGYTF.

This clonotype has at least ten counts. The chain carries TRBV7-3 and TRBJ1-2, with 8 bases lining up with TRBD1. The CDR3 runs to 16 residues. Germline V gene sequence: CDR1 SGHTA, CDR2 FQGTGA. V was clipped by 5 bases and J by 4 bases; unmatched bases: 12. The CDR3 bases are TGTGCCAGCAGCCCGACAGGGGCACCAGGATTCTATGGCTACACCTTC. Translating it yields CASSPTGAPGFYGYTF.

About this clonotype: This sequence may be a read error, since a much larger clone differs from it by one base. The chain has TRBV7-1 and TRBJ2-7; D is possibly TRBD2 (6 bases). TRBV7-1 is reported as an ORF; its role is uncertain. This CDR3 comprises 12 residues. The CDR3, as DNA: TGTACCAGCGGGCAAAGGGTCTACGAGCAGTACTTC. This gives the protein CTSGQRVYEQYF.

This clonotype appeared a few times. The rearrangement joins TRBV20-1 to TRBJ2-1, with D perhaps being TRBD1 or TRBD2 (5 bases each). Germline V gene data show CDR1 as DFQATT and CDR2 as SNEGSKA (reference sequence). The CDR3 covers 15 residues. The V end was cut by 6 bases, the J end by 6 bases, with 21 bases between. The chain's CDR3 is CSAPRWDGAGNEQFF. In DNA form, the CDR3 reads TGCAGTGCCCCTAGGTGGGACGGGGCCGGCAATGAGCAGTTCTTC.